This T cell receptor (beta chain) was profiled in a study of vaccination effects on CD4 cells after COVID-19. Regarding the study as a whole: In healthy vaccinees, only 1 of 255 vaccine-induced clones cross-reacted with common cold coronaviruses.

Ahead of sequencing, the ViraFEST assay grew antigen-specific CD4+ T cells using viral peptide pools. Following 10 days of culture, CD4+ T cells were isolated. The researchers cultured fewer than 2.5 million PBMC per well with approximately 10 IU/ml IL-2 and roughly 10 ug/ml peptides. In the case of this clone: What it binds is unknown.

Trimming cost V 6 bases and J 4 bases; bases outside gene matches: 11. CDR1 is SGHTA and CDR2 is FQGNSA in the germline V gene. The CDR3 consists of 16 residues. Sequencing used immunoSEQ multiplex PCR; TCRdb keeps in-frame clones, though not all of them. The sample lists under 85,000 clones, approximately 81% occurring once. The sequencing here drew on CD4+ T cells from PBMCs cultured with HCoV-229E spike peptides, taken before COVID-19 vaccination. The receptor's source is a human donor who received a COVID-19 vaccine. The rearrangement joins TRBV7-2 to TRBJ1-2; 10 bases are shared with TRBD1. CDR3 DNA sequence: TGTGCCAGCAGTTATAAGACAGGGGGCGCAGGCTATGGCTACACCTTC. Amino acids: CASSYKTGGAGYGYTF.